Below, 2 T cell receptor beta chains from the same sample are listed, as sequenced in a study of breast tumors, draining lymph nodes, adjacent tissues. The lymph nodes were axillary draining lymph nodes from breast cancer patients. TCRdb passed the multiplex PCR reads through MiXCR, listing each CDR3 protein once. The repertoire consists of some 130,000 distinct CDR3 sequences, with just under 20% occurring once and the leading ten covering roughly 4%. Sequencing used axillary lymph node tissue. These receptors were obtained from a female donor with breast cancer. Some clones in this sample may be carry-over from other donors' samples.

Ten or more counts support this clonotype. The J gene is TRBJ2-6, the V gene TRBV7-9; D uncertain. The V and J ends lost 6 bases and 0 bases respectively, with 6 bases between them. Germline loops: CDR1 SEHNR, CDR2 FQNEAQ (reference sequence). The CDR3 has 14 amino acids. CDR3 in DNA: TGTGCCAGCAGGCACAGCTCTGGGGCCAACGTCCTGACTTTC. As protein: CASRHSSGANVLTF.

This clonotype was observed many times. The V gene is TRBV20-1, the J gene TRBJ1-6; possibly TRBD1 for D (5 bases). CDR1 and CDR2 from the germline V gene are DFQATT and SNEGSKA (reference sequence). The CDR3 is made up of 19 amino acids. With 2 bases removed from V and 3 bases from J, the gap between germline ends came to 23 bases. The CDR3 bases are TGCAGTGCTAGAACCCTCGGTCAGGGTGGGTCCTTCTATAATTCACCCCTCCACTTT. This sequence encodes CSARTLGQGGSFYNSPLHF.